This record concerns one TCR beta chain sequence. Source study methods: Amplification from reference gene primers served as the basis for estimated nucleated cell counts. Sequenced by immunoSEQ multiplex PCR; TCRdb stores in-frame clones only, minus some. That table supplies the V and J calls and clone size; D and trimming were determined from the DNA. This table has tens of thousands of clones, 88% appearing once. This sample stems from a study of blood T cell repertoires in COVID-19. Germline assignment: CDR1 SEHNR and CDR2 FQNEAQ (reference sequence). The CDR3 runs 15 residues. J lost 2 bases, V lost 1 base, and 5 bases had no gene match.

Sequencing used peripheral blood. The receptor comes from a man in his 70s with acute or convalescent COVID-19. V is TRBV7-9 and J is TRBJ2-7; 7 nucleotides align to TRBD1. CDR3 loop: CASSLGGRGTYEQYF. The DNA for the CDR3 is TGTGCCAGCAGCTTAGGCGGCAGGGGGACCTACGAGCAGTACTTC.